What follows are 23 T cell receptor beta chains derived from one specimen sequenced in a study of cytomegalovirus exposure and HLA in healthy donors. Clones were sequenced by immunoSEQ multiplex PCR, and TCRdb holds only the in-frame ones, with some missing. The sample lists about 250,000 clones, more than 85% seen once, with about 11% in the top ten. The sequenced sample was PBMCs. These receptor sequences come from a man aged 18 to 29 in good health and CMV-seropositive.

A few counts support this clone. The chain is built from TRBV7-2 and TRBJ1-1; no clear D. V lost 6 bases and J lost 4, with 15 bases in between. Germline V CDR1 and CDR2: SGHTA, FQGNSA. The CDR3 is 14 residues long. The CDR3: CASSAYGLGTEAFF. The CDR3, as DNA: TGTGCCAGCAGTGCGTATGGGTTGGGCACTGAAGCTTTCTTT.

The rearrangement uses TRBV27 and TRBJ1-5, with a possible D match to TRBD1 (6 bases). Germline CDR1 reads MNHEY; CDR2 reads SMNVEV (reference sequence). CDR3 length: 17 amino acids. V lost 6 bases, J lost 1 base, and 19 bases lay in between. This CDR3 is CASRQNSGAWSNQPQHF. The CDR3 DNA sequence: TGTGCCAGCAGACAAAACTCAGGGGCGTGGAGCAATCAGCCCCAGCATTTT.

The chain couples TRBV5-1 to TRBJ2-7; D gene uncertain. V shed 0 bases and J shed 2 bases, with 9 bases lying between them. From germline, CDR1 is SGHRS and CDR2 YFSETQ. The length of the CDR3 is 14 residues. This CDR3 reads CASSLVTPPYEQYF. As DNA, the CDR3 is TGCGCCAGCAGCTTGGTGACACCTCCCTACGAGCAGTACTTC. Together with reference TRBV5-1 and TRBJ2-7, the CDR3 gives the full variable domain: KAGVTQTPRYLIKTRGQQVTLSCSPISGHRSVSWYQQTPGQGLQFLFEYFSETQRNKGNFPGRFSGRQFSNSRSEMNVSTLELGDSALYLCASSLVTPPYEQYFGPGTRLTVT.

J is TRBJ2-7 and V is TRBV7-8, with TRBD2 matching over 7 bases. CDR1 and CDR2 (germline): SGHVS, FQNEAQ. CDR3 length: 17 residues. J lost 1 base, V lost 2 bases, and 11 bases had no gene match. CDR3 region: CASSLSRLASTSYEQYF. The DNA of the CDR3 is TGTGCCAGCAGCTTAAGTCGACTAGCATCGACTTCCTACGAGCAGTACTTC.

The chain carries TRBV7-3 and TRBJ2-1; no clear D gene. The CDR3 contains 12 residues. V was shortened by 3 bases and J by 4 bases, with 4 bases between the two germline ends. Per germline, CDR1 SGHTA and CDR2 FQGTGA. CDR3 region: CASSFGYNEQFF. Written as DNA, the CDR3 is TGTGCCAGCAGCTTCGGGTACAATGAGCAGTTCTTC. The variable domain in full, completed from reference TRBV7-3 and TRBJ2-1, reads GAGVSQTPSNKVTEKGKYVELRCDPISGHTALYWYRQSLGQGPEFLIYFQGTGAADDSGLPNDRFFAVRPEGSVSTLKIQRTERGDSAVYLCASSFGYNEQFFGPGTRLTVL.

J is TRBJ1-2 and V is TRBV18; D is ambiguous. From germline, CDR1 is KGHSH and CDR2 LQKENI. The CDR3 loop spans 17 amino acids. V was cut by 0 bases and J by 5 bases, with 19 bases left in between. The CDR3 reads CASSPPEGGRGVYGYTF. The CDR3 DNA sequence: TGTGCCAGCTCACCACCGGAAGGTGGACGGGGAGTGTATGGCTACACCTTC.

The chain combines TRBV28 with TRBJ2-1; D not resolved. CDR1 MDHEN and CDR2 SYDVKM come from the germline V gene. V was clipped by 2 bases and J by 12 bases, with 11 bases between them. This CDR3 is 12 amino acids long. CDR3 in amino acids: CASSLGGVGQFF. CDR3 bases: TGTGCCAGCAGTTTAGGCGGAGTTGGGCAGTTCTTC.

The chain is built from TRBV10-1 and TRBJ2-7, with unresolved D. V lost 1 base and J lost 3, with 10 bases in between. The germline V gene encodes CDR1 WNHNN and CDR2 SYGVQD (reference sequence). This CDR3 is 14 amino acids long. Here the CDR3 DNA reads TGCGCCAGCAGTGAGTTAGGGCGGAACTACGAGCAGTACTTC. Translating gives CASSELGRNYEQYF.

V usage is TRBV19 and J usage is TRBJ2-7, with D perhaps matching TRBD1 (5 bases). Trimming stripped 6 bases from V and 2 bases from J, with 14 bases between. This CDR3 is 14 amino acids long. Germline lookup yields CDR1 LNHDA and CDR2 SQIVND (reference sequence). For the CDR3, the DNA is TGTGCCAGTAGCCCGGGTGGGGCAGCCTACGAGCAGTACTTC. Its translation is CASSPGGAAYEQYF.

The chain couples TRBV7-9 to TRBJ2-3; D remains ambiguous. The germline V gene has CDR1 SEHNR and CDR2 FQNEAQ (reference sequence). The CDR3 has 15 residues. V lost 3 bases and J 4 bases, leaving 14 bases between the germline ends. The CDR3 nucleotides read TGTGCCAGCAGCTTTTTTGCATTGGCTGCAGATACGCAGTATTTT. It yields the protein CASSFFALAADTQYF.

The CDR3 reads CASSQEESGGISSGRAPGELFF. The DNA for the CDR3 is TGCGCCAGCAGCCAAGAGGAGTCAGGGGGAATATCTAGCGGGAGGGCCCCCGGGGAGCTGTTTTTT. This chain uses TRBV4-3 with TRBJ2-2; 12 bases match TRBD2. V gave up 0 bases and J gave up 6 bases; unmatched junction bases: 20. The CDR3 runs to 22 residues. Looked up from germline, CDR1 is LGHNA and CDR2 is YSLEER.

The gene calls are TRBV6-6 and TRBJ2-5; TRBD1 is a possible D gene (5 bases). Germline V CDR1 and CDR2: MNHNY, SVGAGI (reference sequence). Between the trimmed V and J ends, which lost 6 bases and 9 bases, there was a span of 11 bases. The CDR3 spans 11 residues. As DNA, the CDR3 is TGTGCCAGCAGCATTGGGGCGGCCCAGTACTTC. Amino acids: CASSIGAAQYF.

This chain uses TRBV13 with TRBJ2-2; tentatively, D is TRBD2 (6 bases). Germline V CDR1 and CDR2: PRHDT, FYEKMQ (reference sequence). V was pared by 2 bases and J by 3 bases, with 10 bases between. This CDR3 has 15 amino acids. Written as DNA, the CDR3 is TGTGCCAGCAGCTTATGGGGGGAAGACACCGGGGAGCTGTTTTTT. It translates to CASSLWGEDTGELFF.

This clone has more than one count but fewer than ten. CDR3 loop: CASSPTSGRGTLYNEQFF. The CDR3 DNA reads TGCGCCAGCAGCCCGACCTCGGGGCGGGGTACCCTCTACAATGAGCAGTTCTTC. The J gene is TRBJ2-1, the V gene TRBV4-3; maybe TRBD2 (6 bases). This CDR3 has 18 amino acids. The V and J ends lost 4 bases and 3 bases respectively, with 22 bases between them. The V gene's germline CDR1 is LGHNA and CDR2 YSLEER.

This rearrangement joins TRBV7-9 to TRBJ2-7; a possible D gene is TRBD2 (5 bases). The CDR3 extends over 12 amino acids. Trimming took 2 bases from V and 6 from J, leaving 8 bases between them. CDR1 SEHNR and CDR2 FQNEAQ come from the germline V gene (reference sequence). CDR3 in amino acids: CASSLIRGEQYF. The CDR3 coding sequence is TGTGCCAGCAGCTTAATCCGGGGCGAGCAGTACTTC.

J is TRBJ2-2 and V is TRBV5-4, with unresolved D. CDR3 length: 12 residues. V was pared by 4 bases and J by 4 bases, with 5 bases between. Per germline, CDR1 SGHNT and CDR2 YYREEE (reference sequence). CDR3: CASSLFTGELFF. CDR3 nucleotides: TGTGCCAGCAGCCTCTTCACCGGGGAGCTGTTTTTT.

The chain has TRBV18 and TRBJ1-1; D unresolved. Trimming left V 3 bases short and J 6 bases short, with 11 bases between. CDR3 length: 13 amino acids. Germline CDR1 is KGHSH and CDR2 is LQKENI. The DNA for the CDR3 is TGTGCCAGCTCACCTGCCCAGGAGGCTGAAGCTTTCTTT. It codes for CASSPAQEAEAFF.

V and J are TRBV6-1 and TRBJ1-4; the D is unclear. The CDR3 loop spans 12 amino acids. Trimming left V 0 bases short and J 10 bases short, with 6 bases between. Germline CDR1 reads MNHNS; CDR2 reads SASEGT. CDR3 DNA sequence: TGTGCCAGCAGTGAAGCGAAAGGAAAACTGTTTTTT. Translated, it gives CASSEAKGKLFF.

This clone has only a few counts. This chain connects TRBV6-5 to TRBJ2-7, with D perhaps TRBD1 (5 bases). V shed 2 bases and J shed 7 bases, with 15 bases lying between them. The CDR3 is 14 amino acids. Germline V gene lookup returns CDR1 MNHEY and CDR2 SVGAGI. The DNA of the CDR3 is TGTGCCAGCAGTTACCGTCAGGGAAGAGTAGAGCAGTACTTC. Its translation: CASSYRQGRVEQYF.

This clone has only one observation. For the CDR3, the DNA is TGTGCCAGCAGCGTGGGACTGACTCCGACCTACGAGCAGTACTTC. This encodes CASSVGLTPTYEQYF. This chain uses TRBV9 with TRBJ2-7; TRBD2 is a possible D gene (6 bases). This CDR3 is 15 amino acids long. The ends were cut back, 2 bases at V and 2 bases at J, with 14 bases in the middle. Germline V lookup: CDR1 SGDLS, CDR2 YYNGEE.

The rearrangement joins TRBV13 to TRBJ2-1; 7 bases fit TRBD1. Germline-derived CDR1 and CDR2 are PRHDT and FYEKMQ (reference sequence). The CDR3 runs 14 residues. The trim removed 4 bases at V and 7 bases at J, leaving 7 bases unmatched. The CDR3: CASSSGQLKNEQFF. CDR3 sequence (DNA): TGTGCCAGCAGCTCGGGACAGTTAAAAAATGAGCAGTTCTTC.

This chain connects TRBV5-1 to TRBJ2-2; the match to TRBD2 covers 11 bases. The CDR3 is 17 residues long. Germline CDR1 reads SGHRS; CDR2 reads YFSETQ. V gave up 4 bases and J gave up 4 bases; unmatched junction bases: 9. The CDR3 DNA follows: TGCGCCAGCAGCCTTGGGAGGCTAGCGGGGGGCACCGGGGAGCTGTTTTTT. Protein: CASSLGRLAGGTGELFF.

The chain links TRBV10-2 to TRBJ2-1, with 14 bases aligning to TRBD2. CDR1 and CDR2 (germline): WSHSY, SAAADI. Trimming removed 6 bases from V and 5 bases from J; junction bases left unmatched: 21. The CDR3 loop spans 21 amino acids. Written as DNA, the CDR3 is TGCGCCAGCAGCCAACTATACGAGGGGACTAGCGGGAGCATTTTCCACAATGAGCAGTTCTTC. Encoded protein: CASSQLYEGTSGSIFHNEQFF.